A selection of T cell receptor beta chains follows, all from one sample in a study of CXCR3-negative and CXCR3-positive naive CD8 T cells. Reprocessing the 5' RACE reads, TCRdb reports a single entry for every CDR3 protein and omits DNA. The table for this sample gives roughly 130,000 distinct CDR3 sequences. The source material was naive CXCR3+ CD8+ T cells from blood. These receptors were collected from a human donor in good health. Some clones in this sample may be carry-over from other donors' samples. The CDR3 runs from the conserved cysteine through the conserved F or W. The order of the fields is CDR3 protein, J gene, V gene.

CDR3aa: CASSWGLARNEQYF
j_gene: TRBJ2-7
v_gene: TRBV5-6

CDR3aa: CSADELAGETDTQYF
j_gene: TRBJ2-3
v_gene: TRBV20-1

CDR3aa: CASSILRQARETQYF
j_gene: TRBJ2-5
v_gene: TRBV23-1

CDR3aa: CSARAVSVETQYF
j_gene: TRBJ2-5
v_gene: TRBV20-1

CDR3aa: CSAFNRDTIYGYTF
j_gene: TRBJ1-2
v_gene: TRBV20-1

CDR3aa: CASEDSTDTQYF
j_gene: TRBJ2-3
v_gene: TRBV6-6

CDR3aa: CSATYPGYDYGYTF
j_gene: TRBJ1-2
v_gene: TRBV20-1

CDR3aa: CASSRKPGDGPGQYF
j_gene: TRBJ2-7
v_gene: TRBV27

CDR3aa: CASSPDRDRGTNEQFF
j_gene: TRBJ2-1
v_gene: TRBV4-3

CDR3aa: CASSLRDNQPQHF
j_gene: TRBJ1-5
v_gene: TRBV5-5